A single sample is the source of the 10 T cell receptor beta chains below, sequenced in a study of T-cell memory formation after mild COVID-19. TCRdb redid the calling of the 5' RACE reads with MiXCR, one entry per CDR3 protein. The sample carries under 250,000 distinct CDR3 sequences, about 27% recorded once. What was sequenced was PBMCs or a T cell subset sorted from them (not recorded which). These receptor sequences come from an adult woman who had mild COVID-19 (a few samples of this study predate the infection). Cell type and time point are not known.

V gene TRBV7-9 combines with J gene TRBJ2-7; no definite D call. Germline V CDR1 and CDR2: SEHNR, FQNEAQ (reference sequence). CDR3 length: 14 amino acids. V was clipped by 3 bases and J by 3 bases, with 12 bases between them. CDR3 protein: CASSFGERVYEQYF. CDR3 coding DNA: TGTGCCAGCAGCTTTGGGGAAAGGGTCTACGAGCAGTACTTC.

This clonotype was seen a few times. The chain carries TRBV12-3 or TRBV12-4 and TRBJ2-7, with 11 nucleotides matching TRBD1. The V gene end was trimmed by 6 bases and the J gene end by 3 bases; junction bases not matched to a gene: 1. The CDR3 has 13 amino acids. The CDR3 loop reads CASRGTGGYEQYF. The DNA for the CDR3 is TGTGCCAGCAGGGGGACAGGGGGCTACGAGCAGTACTTC.

The rearrangement joins TRBV30 to TRBJ1-1, with 8 bases lining up with TRBD1. Germline CDR1 GTSNPN, CDR2 SVGIG (reference sequence). The CDR3 has 14 amino acids. V lost 4 bases, J lost 1 base, and 5 bases stayed unmatched. Here the CDR3 DNA reads TGTGCCTGGAACCCCGACAGGGGGAACACTGAAGCTTTCTTT. It translates to CAWNPDRGNTEAFF.

CDR3: CASSQSVTWDRAEETQYF. Here the CDR3 DNA reads TGCGCCAGCAGTCAATCGGTGACTTGGGACCGGGCGGAGGAGACCCAGTACTTC. This chain joins TRBV23-1 and TRBJ2-5; D assignment may be TRBD1 or TRBD2 (5 bases each). TRBV23-1 is an ORF; its function is uncertain. Trimming shortened V by 0 bases and J by 5 bases, and 22 bases separated the two germline ends. The CDR3 extends over 18 amino acids.

The V and J genes are TRBV6-2 or TRBV6-3 and TRBJ2-2, with TRBD2 as a possible D gene (5 bases). The CDR3 covers 13 residues. Germline V CDR1 and CDR2: MNHEY, SVGEGT. Between the trimmed V and J ends, which lost 6 bases and 7 bases, there was a span of 12 bases. The CDR3 sequence is CASSPTGYGELFF. The CDR3 bases are TGTGCCAGCAGCCCTACGGGATACGGGGAGCTGTTTTTT.

This clonotype was seen a few times. The V and J genes are TRBV9 and TRBJ1-1; D remains unclear. V gave up 0 bases and J gave up 6 bases, with 12 bases separating them. The CDR3 consists of 14 residues. Germline V gene sequence: CDR1 SGDLS, CDR2 YYNGEE. DNA for the CDR3: TGTGCCAGCAGCGTAGTTGCAGGTCGCGCTGAAGCTTTCTTT. Translating it yields CASSVVAGRAEAFF.

This chain connects TRBV18 to TRBJ1-3; no clear D gene. The V gene lost 3 bases and the J gene lost 0 bases, with 9 bases spanning the gap. The CDR3 has 15 amino acids. The V gene's germline CDR1 is KGHSH and CDR2 LQKENI. CDR3 residues: CASSPTRFSGNTIYF. CDR3 nucleotides: TGTGCCAGCTCACCGACGCGGTTCTCTGGAAACACCATATATTTT.

The sample holds a few counts of this clonotype. The chain is built from TRBV2 and TRBJ1-6, with D possibly being TRBD1 (5 bases). Per germline, CDR1 SNHLY and CDR2 FYNNEI. V shed 4 bases and J shed 9 bases, with 19 bases lying between them. The CDR3 is 16 residues long. Here the CDR3 reads CASSGAGSFIGSPLHF. Here the CDR3 DNA reads TGTGCCAGCAGTGGGGCAGGGTCCTTTATAGGTTCACCCCTCCACTTT.

This clonotype came up a few times. This chain joins TRBV5-1 and TRBJ1-2; TRBD1 agrees at 8 bases. V lost 4 bases, J lost 1 base, and 12 bases stayed unmatched. The CDR3 runs to 17 residues. Germline V gene lookup returns CDR1 SGHRS and CDR2 YFSETQ. CDR3 sequence (DNA): TGCGCCAGCAGCAACTACGCAGGGGGCCTCATTAACTATGGCTACACCTTC. Protein product: CASSNYAGGLINYGYTF.

This clonotype was seen once. The chain is built from TRBV19 and TRBJ1-5; D remains unclear. Trimming removed 3 bases from V and 3 bases from J, with 12 bases in between. The V gene's germline CDR1 is LNHDA and CDR2 SQIVND (reference sequence). This CDR3 is 15 amino acids long. CDR3 nucleotide sequence: TGTGCCAGTAGTATTGGGTCAACCAACAATCAGCCCCAGCATTTT. Residues: CASSIGSTNNQPQHF.